This T cell receptor (beta chain) was obtained from a study of T cells in localized non-small cell lung cancer. Broader study findings: Uninvolved nearby lung showed the greatest T cell clonality, exceeding that found in tumor. Elevated circulating T cell density in blood was associated with longer overall survival. Paired adjacent lung recovered a median approximately 57 of the top 100 tumor clones.

This clone occurred once. Antigen unknown. Germline V CDR1 and CDR2: SEHNR, FQNEAQ (reference sequence). The length of the CDR3 is 14 residues. Trimming stripped 4 bases from V and 0 bases from J, with 7 bases between. Repertoires were generated with immunoSEQ multiplex PCR, while TCRdb's copy carries only in-frame clones and drops some. In the table there are roughly 30,000 clones, 80% to 95% of which are singletons. The V gene is TRBV7-9, the J gene TRBJ1-5; D unresolved. This clonotype was sampled from a woman aged 35 to 75 with stage III lung adenocarcinoma. Sequenced material: peripheral blood mononuclear cells, taken before any cancer treatment. The CDR3, as DNA: TGTGCCAGCAGCTACAGTGCTAGCAATCAGCCCCAGCATTTT. Amino acid sequence: CASSYSASNQPQHF.